Below, 22 T cell receptor beta chains from the same sample are listed, as sequenced in a study of cytomegalovirus exposure and HLA in healthy donors. Profiling relied on immunoSEQ multiplex PCR, and the TCRdb table lists in-frame clones only, not all of them. The sample lists 100,000 to 150,000 clones, about 94% occurring once. Sequenced input: PBMCs. The receptors here all came from a young woman in good health and CMV-seronegative.

V is TRBV27 and J is TRBJ2-1, with D perhaps matching TRBD2 (5 bases). This CDR3 has 16 amino acids. V lost 5 bases, J lost 2 bases, and 16 bases lay in between. The germline CDR1 and CDR2 sequences are MNHEY and SMNVEV (reference sequence). CDR3 loop: CASSRDKGGTYNEQFF. The CDR3, as DNA: TGTGCCAGCAGTCGTGACAAAGGAGGAACCTACAATGAGCAGTTCTTC.

Only a few counts were recorded for this clone. The genes are TRBV30 and TRBJ2-7; the D gene is possibly TRBD1 (5 bases). V was cut by 1 base and J by 4 bases, with 5 bases left in between. There are 11 residues in the CDR3. Germline V gives CDR1 GTSNPN, CDR2 SVGIG (reference sequence). The CDR3 is CAWSEGYEQYF. CDR3 sequence (DNA): TGTGCCTGGAGTGAGGGGTACGAGCAGTACTTC. Supplemented by reference TRBV30 and TRBJ2-7, the full variable domain reads SQTIHQWPATLVQPVGSPLSLECTVEGTSNPNLYWYRQAAGRGLQLLFYSVGIGQISSEVPQNLSASRPQDRQFILSSKKLLLSDSGFYLCAWSEGYEQYFGPGTRLTVT.

The chain couples TRBV19 to TRBJ1-1, with a tentative D call TRBD1 (6 bases). CDR1 and CDR2 from the germline V gene are LNHDA and SQIVND (reference sequence). This CDR3 contains 13 residues. V was cut by 0 bases and J by 5 bases, with 7 bases left in between. For the CDR3, the DNA is TGTGCCAGTAGTATAGACAGGGGAACTGAAGCTTTCTTT. Its translation: CASSIDRGTEAFF.

V gene TRBV7-2 combines with J gene TRBJ1-1, with D possibly TRBD1 on 5 matching bases. Per the germline V gene, CDR1 is SGHTA and CDR2 is FQGNSA. V lost 0 bases to trimming and J lost 6 bases, with 14 bases between them. The CDR3 covers 15 residues. The CDR3 spells CASSLAQAGRSEAFF. The CDR3 region has the DNA TGTGCCAGCAGCTTAGCGCAGGCAGGGAGGTCTGAAGCTTTCTTT.

The chain uses TRBV5-6 and TRBJ1-5; D uncertain. Per the germline V gene, CDR1 is SGHDT and CDR2 is YYEEEE. V gave up 1 base and J gave up 7 bases, with 12 bases separating them. The CDR3 runs to 14 residues. The CDR3 sequence is CASSLRRVRQPQHF. Here the CDR3 DNA reads TGTGCCAGCAGCTTGAGGAGGGTTCGGCAGCCCCAGCATTTT.

The chain recombines TRBV7-3 with TRBJ1-4; the D is unclear. The germline CDR1 and CDR2 sequences are SGHTA and FQGTGA. This CDR3 is built from 13 residues. The V end lost 3 bases, the J end lost 8 bases, and 10 bases lay between the germline ends. The CDR3 DNA follows: TGTGCCAGCAGCTTTGGTCCGGAGGAAAAACTGTTTTTT. Translated, it gives CASSFGPEEKLFF.

This chain links TRBV5-1 with TRBJ1-1; a possible D gene is TRBD1 (6 bases). Germline V gives CDR1 SGHRS, CDR2 YFSETQ. The CDR3 spans 15 residues. V was pared by 3 bases and J by 1 base, with 13 bases between. Here the CDR3 DNA reads TGCGCCAGCAGCTCGGGAGGGGGGGAGAACACTGAAGCTTTCTTT. Translated, it gives CASSSGGGENTEAFF.

The rearrangement uses TRBV10-3 and TRBJ1-2; D is unresolved. Germline V gene data show CDR1 as ENHRY and CDR2 as SYGVKD. CDR3 size: 12 residues. Trimming removed 2 bases from V and 4 bases from J, with 5 bases in between. CDR3 protein: CAISENIYGYTF. The DNA for the CDR3 is TGTGCCATCAGTGAGAACATCTATGGCTACACCTTC.

The chain recombines TRBV15 with TRBJ1-2; 7 positions match TRBD1. The germline V gene encodes CDR1 LNHNV and CDR2 YYDKDF (reference sequence). V lost 1 base, J lost 2 bases, and 7 bases stayed unmatched. The CDR3 consists of 16 residues. This CDR3 is CATSRVPTGRNYGYTF. In nucleotides, the CDR3 is TGTGCCACCAGCAGAGTCCCGACAGGGAGGAACTATGGCTACACCTTC.

This chain joins TRBV10-3 and TRBJ1-1; D perhaps matches TRBD1 (5 bases). Germline V lookup: CDR1 ENHRY, CDR2 SYGVKD. The CDR3 runs to 16 residues. V gave up 8 bases and J gave up 0 bases, with 19 bases separating them. The CDR3 sequence: CAIGGKQAGVNTEAFF. Here the CDR3 DNA reads TGTGCCATCGGGGGAAAACAGGCGGGAGTGAACACTGAAGCTTTCTTT.

The chain carries TRBV5-1 and TRBJ2-3, with D possibly TRBD2 on 6 matching bases. CDR1 SGHRS and CDR2 YFSETQ come from the germline V gene. Deletions cut 4 bases from V and 7 bases from J, with 16 bases between. The CDR3 is 14 residues long. CDR3 DNA: TGCGCCAGCAGCCGGGGGATCGAGCTGAATACGCAGTATTTT. Translating gives CASSRGIELNTQYF.

This clone was observed a single time. DNA of the CDR3: TGTGCCAGCAGCTACGGGGGAAACACCATATATTTT. Translated: CASSYGGNTIYF. The rearrangement uses TRBV7-9 and TRBJ1-3; D call uncertain. Germline CDR1 SEHNR, CDR2 FQNEAQ (reference sequence). Trimming shortened V by 4 bases and J by 4 bases, and 5 bases separated the two germline ends. This CDR3 contains 12 residues.

The chain links TRBV7-2 to TRBJ1-2; D is unclear. Germline values: CDR1 SGHTA, CDR2 FQGNSA. The V gene lost 1 base and the J gene lost 4 bases, with 16 bases spanning the gap. This CDR3 contains 16 residues. The CDR3 reads CASSLDGSQARYGYTF. As DNA, the CDR3 is TGTGCCAGCAGCTTAGATGGGAGCCAGGCCCGCTATGGCTACACCTTC.

The chain employs TRBV18 and TRBJ2-5, with TRBD1 as a possible D gene (6 bases). This CDR3 has 15 residues. Germline lookup yields CDR1 KGHSH and CDR2 LQKENI. The V end lost 0 bases, the J end lost 4 bases, and 12 bases lay between the germline ends. CDR3: CASSPPSRQAETQYF. DNA for the CDR3: TGTGCCAGCTCACCACCTTCTCGACAGGCAGAGACCCAGTACTTC.

This chain links TRBV18 with TRBJ2-1, with D perhaps matching TRBD1 (6 bases). CDR3 length equals 14 residues. CDR1 and CDR2 from the germline V gene are KGHSH and LQKENI. V was clipped by 4 bases and J by 9 bases, with 16 bases between them. The CDR3 DNA follows: TGTGCCAGCTCACAGGGGGTAGACCGCACTGAGCAGTTCTTC. Translated, it gives CASSQGVDRTEQFF.

This chain uses TRBV30 with TRBJ2-7, with D tentatively TRBD1 (6 bases). Germline V gene sequence: CDR1 GTSNPN, CDR2 SVGIG (reference sequence). Between the trimmed V and J ends, which lost 7 bases and 2 bases, there was a span of 18 bases. The CDR3 runs 14 residues. This CDR3 is CASTLPGAAYEQYF. The CDR3 nucleotides read TGTGCCTCGACCCTTCCAGGGGCGGCCTACGAGCAGTACTTC. The full variable domain, completed using reference TRBV30 and TRBJ2-7, is SQTIHQWPATLVQPVGSPLSLECTVEGTSNPNLYWYRQAAGRGLQLLFYSVGIGQISSEVPQNLSASRPQDRQFILSSKKLLLSDSGFYLCASTLPGAAYEQYFGPGTRLTVT.

V and J are TRBV4-2 and TRBJ1-4, with D perhaps matching TRBD1 (6 bases). V was pared by 6 bases and J by 4 bases, with 27 bases between. CDR3 length: 19 residues. In germline, CDR1 is LGHNA, CDR2 YNFKEQ. CDR3 nucleotides: TGTGCCAGCAGACCAGGAAGGGGGTCAAGTTCCTCTCTTAATGAAAAACTGTTTTTT. Translated: CASRPGRGSSSSLNEKLFF.

This chain connects TRBV6-5 to TRBJ1-2; tentatively, D is TRBD1 (5 bases). Germline lookup yields CDR1 MNHEY and CDR2 SVGAGI. CDR3 length: 14 amino acids. The ends were cut back, 7 bases at V and 5 bases at J, with 17 bases in the middle. The CDR3 region is CASKMGLSSYGYTF. The CDR3 DNA reads as TGTGCCAGCAAAATGGGGCTGTCTTCGTATGGCTACACCTTC.

This clone was recorded only once. The chain uses TRBV29-1 and TRBJ2-7; 8 bases line up with TRBD1. Germline-derived CDR1 and CDR2 are SQVTM and ANQGSEA. This CDR3 spans 14 amino acids. J gave up 3 bases and V 4 bases, and 8 bases lay outside the gene matches. This CDR3 is CSVVSRDRGYEQYF. CDR3 in DNA: TGCAGCGTTGTTTCCCGAGACAGGGGCTACGAGCAGTACTTC.

This clone was observed once. V usage is TRBV7-6 and J usage is TRBJ2-1; tentatively, D is TRBD2 (5 bases). The CDR3 is 14 amino acids. The germline V and J ends were trimmed by 3 bases and 6 bases, with 12 bases remaining between them. CDR1 is SGHVS, CDR2 FNYEAQ, per germline. CDR3 loop: CASSFPGNPNEQFF. The CDR3, as DNA: TGTGCCAGCAGCTTCCCCGGGAACCCCAATGAGCAGTTCTTC.

The chain's CDR3 is CAWSYVNSYNEQFF. As DNA, the CDR3 is TGTGCCTGGAGTTACGTGAACTCTTACAATGAGCAGTTCTTC. V gene TRBV30 combines with J gene TRBJ2-1; D call uncertain. CDR3 length equals 14 residues. Trimming cost V 2 bases and J 4 bases, with 12 bases left between them. Germline values: CDR1 GTSNPN, CDR2 SVGIG (reference sequence).

V and J are TRBV4-1 and TRBJ2-4, with a weak D call TRBD2 (7 bases). Germline V lookup: CDR1 MGHRA, CDR2 YSYEKL. The V gene lost 4 bases and the J gene lost 0 bases, with 16 bases spanning the gap. This CDR3 has 17 amino acids. Written as DNA, the CDR3 is TGCGCCAGCAGCCCTTTCGCGGGGGCCCGAGCCAAAAACATTCAGTACTTC. Translated, it gives CASSPFAGARAKNIQYF.